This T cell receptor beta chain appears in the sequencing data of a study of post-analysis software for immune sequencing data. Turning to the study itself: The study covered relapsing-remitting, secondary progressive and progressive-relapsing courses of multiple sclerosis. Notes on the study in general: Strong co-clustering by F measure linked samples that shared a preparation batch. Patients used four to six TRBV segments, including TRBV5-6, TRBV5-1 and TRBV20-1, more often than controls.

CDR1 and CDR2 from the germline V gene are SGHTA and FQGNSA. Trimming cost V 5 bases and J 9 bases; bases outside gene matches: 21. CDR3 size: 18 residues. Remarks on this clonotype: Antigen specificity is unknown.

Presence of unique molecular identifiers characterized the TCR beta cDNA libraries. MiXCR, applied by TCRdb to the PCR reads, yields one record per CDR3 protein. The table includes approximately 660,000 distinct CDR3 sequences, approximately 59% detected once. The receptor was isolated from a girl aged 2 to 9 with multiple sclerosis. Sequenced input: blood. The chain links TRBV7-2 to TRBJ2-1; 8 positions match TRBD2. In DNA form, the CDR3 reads TGTGCCAGCAGCCCCCGGGGGAAGCGGGAGCTTCTGCCCGGTGAGCAGTTCTTC. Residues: CASSPRGKRELLPGEQFF.